Below, one T cell receptor beta chain is given with its context. V lost 2 bases, J lost 2 bases, and 7 bases lay in between. The V gene's germline CDR1 is MNHEY and CDR2 SMNVEV (reference sequence). This CDR3 contains 15 residues. Sequencing of TCR beta was undertaken in CD8+ and CD4+ T cells derived from blood. Negative isolation was applied to CD8+ and CD4+ T cells, and FACS enrichment was applied to TEMRA cells. This specimen comes from a study of CD8 T cells in Susac syndrome. Study as a whole: When blood was drawn, patients with Susac syndrome were on intravenous immunoglobulin alone, on corticosteroids, or therapy-naive.

Reverse transcription used roughly 0.5 to 1 ug RNA and random hexamers. immunoSEQ multiplex PCR amplified TCR beta CDR3 across 54 Vbeta, 13 Jbeta. MiXCR, applied by TCRdb to the immunoSEQ multiplex PCR reads, yields one record per CDR3 protein. The table records about 180,000 distinct CDR3 sequences, approximately 94% of them present only once. The chain uses TRBV27 and TRBJ2-6; D remains ambiguous. Sequencing was performed on CD4+ T cells from PBMCs. The sequence derives from a human donor with Susac syndrome. CDR3 region: CASSLTQPGANVLTF. The CDR3 DNA reads TGTGCCAGCAGTTTAACACAACCTGGGGCCAACGTCCTGACTTTC.